A selection of T cell receptor beta chains follows, all from one sample in a study of T cell responses to AZD1222 COVID-19 vaccine. Method: immunoSEQ multiplex PCR; TCRdb's copy keeps in-frame clones and lacks some. The sample carries 110,000 or so clones, approximately 89% recorded once. The material sequenced was peripheral blood, taken 28 days after the second AZD1222 dose. The receptor set was obtained from an adult who received the AZD1222 COVID-19 vaccine. The CDR3 runs from the conserved cysteine through the conserved F or W. D genes are given only for firm matches. Clone size is shown for a subset of rows, as once, few, many or a class of expanded clone.

>-|TRBJ2-4|-|TRBV3-1/TRBV3-2
TGTGCCAGCAGCCAATACTTGGCCGGGGCCAAAAACATTCAGTACTTC
CASSQYLAGAKNIQYF
>-|TRBJ2-3|-|TRBV18
TGTGCCAGCTCACCCCCTGCGGGGTCAGATACGCAGTATTTT
CASSPPAGSDTQYF
>-|TRBJ1-2|-|TRBV6-6
TGTGCCAGCAGCCTCTGGGGAGAGGGCTCTGGCTACACCTTC
CASSLWGEGSGYTF
>TRBD2|TRBJ2-5|-|TRBV19
TGTGCCAGTAGTCCACTAGCGGGGGTAGAGACCCAGTACTTC
CASSPLAGVETQYF
>-|TRBJ1-2|-|TRBV5-6
TGTGCCAGCAGCTTGGGGGGGAACAACTATGGCTACACCTTC
CASSLGGNNYGYTF
>-|TRBJ1-2|-|TRBV9
TGTGCCAGCAGCGTAGAGGTTAACTATGGCTACACCTTC
CASSVEVNYGYTF
>-|TRBJ2-7|-|TRBV3-1/TRBV3-2
TGTGCCAGCAGCACCTCCTACGAGCAGTACTTC
CASSTSYEQYF
>-|TRBJ1-3|-|TRBV21-1
TGTGCCAGCAGCAAGCCCGACAGGGATTTTGGAAACACCATATATTTT
CASSKPDRDFGNTIYF
>-|TRBJ1-4|-|TRBV25-1
TGTGCCAGCAGTGAACCGGGCACGGGGGGAAAACTGTTTTTT
CASSEPGTGGKLFF
>TRBD1|TRBJ1-4|-|TRBV7-3
TGTGCCAGCAGCCTAACAGGGGGTAATGAAAAACTGTTTTTT
CASSLTGGNEKLFF
>-|TRBJ2-5|-|TRBV27
TGTGCCAGCAGGCTAAGGGGCCGGGAGACCCAGTACTTC
CASRLRGRETQYF
>-|TRBJ1-1|-|TRBV29-1
TGCAGCGCCACATGGGGTGAAGCTTTCTTT
CSATWGEAFF
>TRBD2|TRBJ2-7|-|TRBV20-1
TGCAGTGCTAGTGCTCCTAGCGGGGGGGAGCAGTACTTC
CSASAPSGGEQYF
>-|TRBJ2-3|-|TRBV11-3
TGTGCCAGCAGCTTATATCCCGGGGATACGCAGTATTTT
CASSLYPGDTQYF
>TRBD1|TRBJ2-7|-|TRBV19
TGTGCCAGTAGTATCCAGGGACAGGGATTCTACGAGCAGTACTTC
CASSIQGQGFYEQYF
>TRBD2|TRBJ2-1|-|TRBV7-3
TGTGCCAGCAGCGTAGCGGGGGGGCGGTCCTACAATGAGCAGTTCTTC
CASSVAGGRSYNEQFF
>-|TRBJ1-1|-|TRBV28
TGTGCCAGCAAGAGACCGACGGCAGGGGAAACTGAAGCTTTCTTT
CASKRPTAGETEAFF
>TRBD2|TRBJ2-2|-|TRBV7-6
TGTGCCAGCAGCTTAGCGAGCGGGGGAGGGGTTTCCTCCGGGGAGCTGTTTTTT
CASSLASGGGVSSGELFF
>-|TRBJ2-3|-|TRBV27
TGTGCCAGCAGGCCCTTTAGTAGCACAGATACGCAGTATTTT
CASRPFSSTDTQYF
>-|TRBJ1-6|-|TRBV28
TGTGCCAGCAGCCCTGGGTGGCAAGGTTCACCCCTCCACTTT
CASSPGWQGSPLHF
>-|TRBJ2-2|-|TRBV5-6
TGTGCCAGCAGCGGACACCCGAACACCGGGGAGCTGTTTTTT
CASSGHPNTGELFF
>TRBD2|TRBJ2-3|-|TRBV11-2
TGTGCCAGCAGCTCTAGAGCACTAGCGGTCACAGATACGCAGTATTTT
CASSSRALAVTDTQYF
>-|TRBJ2-7|-|TRBV6-2/TRBV6-3
TGTGCCAGCAGTTCCCAGTGGTCCCACGAGCAGTACTTC
CASSSQWSHEQYF
>-|TRBJ1-2|-|TRBV5-1
TGCGCCAGCAGCTTGGTATCCCGGCCCCGAGGCTATGGCTACACCTTC
CASSLVSRPRGYGYTF
>TRBD1|TRBJ2-1|-|TRBV25-1
TGTGCCAGCATCCTGAGGACAGGGATCTCCTACAATGAGCAGTTCTTC
CASILRTGISYNEQFF
>-|TRBJ2-7|-|TRBV6-6
TGTGCCAGCAGCCGTCCTGCCTACGAGCAGTACTTC
CASSRPAYEQYF
>-|TRBJ1-6|-|TRBV28
TGTGCCAGCAGTTTATTGGGGGGCAGCTCACCCCTCCACTTT
CASSLLGGSSPLHF
>-|TRBJ1-3|few|TRBV11-2
TGTGCCAGCAGCTCCGGATCGGGCACCATATATTTT
CASSSGSGTIYF
>TRBD1|TRBJ1-2|-|TRBV28
TGTGCCAGCAGTAAACAGGGGGCGGACTATGGCTACACCTTC
CASSKQGADYGYTF
>TRBD1|TRBJ1-2|-|TRBV28
TGTGCCAGCAGTTTAGGAGGACAGGGACCCTATGGCTACACCTTC
CASSLGGQGPYGYTF
>-|TRBJ2-5|-|TRBV7-9
TGTGCCAGCAGCTTACTAAGAAGGGGAGAGACCCAGTACTTC
CASSLLRRGETQYF
>TRBD2|TRBJ2-5|-|TRBV18
TGTGCCAGCTCACCACCGAACCTAGCGGGGACCCAAGAGACCCAGTACTTC
CASSPPNLAGTQETQYF
>-|TRBJ1-6|-|TRBV2
TGTGCCAGCAGTGAGATGGGCTTCGGGAGTTCACCCCTCCACTTT
CASSEMGFGSSPLHF
>-|TRBJ1-1|-|TRBV7-2
TGTGCCAGCAGCTTCGACAGAACCACTGAAGCTTTCTTT
CASSFDRTTEAFF
>TRBD1|TRBJ1-2|-|TRBV7-9
TGTGCCGGCTCGGGACAGTTCTATGGCTACACCTTC
CAGSGQFYGYTF
>-|TRBJ1-6|-|TRBV5-6
TGTGCCAGCAGCCGTGCTACAGGGAGCTCCTATAATTCACCCCTCCACTTT
CASSRATGSSYNSPLHF